What follows is one T cell receptor (beta chain) and its context. Its binding antigen is unknown. No much larger clonotype is one base removed from it; base qualities were not supplied. Including cysteine and phenylalanine, the CDR3 has 14 amino acids. Just CDR3 DNA is preserved here, 42 bases in frame from base 1. Compared with germline, V lacks 7 bases and J lacks 3 bases; bases without a gene match: 7. CDR1 and CDR2 are read off the germline V gene as MNHEY and SVGAGI. The immunoSEQ Assay, a bias-controlled multiplex PCR, was used to amplify TCRbeta CDR3 regions from genomic DNA. Under the source paper's analysis protocol: The number of nucleated cells in each sample was estimated by amplification of reference gene primers within the assay. Sequence reads were collapsed and filtered to measure the absolute abundance of every unique TCRbeta CDR3 rearrangement. For each sample, productive Simpson clonality was calculated as the square root of Simpson's diversity index over productive rearrangements. TCRdb carries this immuneACCESS record with in-frame sequences only. Its versions omit some clonotypes, under half of them owing to an unresolved V gene in the studies checked, with the rest unexplained. V and J calls and clone size are as listed in that table; D and trimming were resolved from the DNA. This sample gives some 200,000 clones in total; about 85% of them show up just once. In total, the top ten clones hold 20% to 25% of the sample.

This sample was included in a study of blood T cell repertoires in COVID-19 (TCRdb year 2020). With regard to the full study: The collaborator samples originated in the United States, Italy and Spain and spanned the acute and convalescent phases of COVID-19. The material from the prospective study consisted of cDNA or gDNA derived from T cells, B-cell-depleted T cells, or PBMCs. The dataset comprised deeply sampled blood TCRbeta repertoires from subjects exposed to, actively infected with, or recovered from COVID-19. The repertoires were released in a freely available public database intended as a resource for research on the immune response to SARS-CoV-2. Samples were obtained from the ongoing ImmuneRACE study (first 160 participants) and from over 1,000 subjects provided by 6 global collaborators. Sample metadata almost always included a de-identified subject ID, COVID-19 status, age in years and sex. HLA class I and class II types, where available, came from metadata supplied by the sample provider rather than from assay-based typing.

Whole blood was collected in K2EDTA tubes by collaborating institutions according to the institutions' own protocols. For TCRbeta analysis, collaborators shipped samples in one of three forms: frozen whole blood, isolated PBMCs, or DNA extracted from either of those sample types. Broad study findings and their caveats: The quantity of clinical and demographic metadata differed by source and by participant and was supplied without curation.

This TCR was sampled from a man aged 55 to 69 with active or convalescent COVID-19. The sample taken for sequencing was peripheral blood. The sequence joins TRBV6-5 to TRBJ1-2, with 8 middle bases fitting TRBD1. The encoded CDR3 is CASTPGGTDYGYTF. The sequence in DNA is TGTGCCAGCACCCCAGGGGGCACAGACTATGGCTACACCTTC.